The subject of this entry is one TCR beta chain. Produced via immunoSEQ multiplex PCR; TCRdb's table is partial and in-frame only. This sample has about 65,000 clones, with approximately 89% found just once. Trimming stripped 0 bases from V and 6 bases from J, with 9 bases between. Germline CDR1 is MGHRA and CDR2 is YSYEKL. This CDR3 comprises 14 residues. The sample originates from a study of glioma-infiltrating T cells after dendritic cell vaccination. Across the study: Patients received autologous tumor lysate-pulsed dendritic cell vaccination between about 2003 and 2013. The vaccine used monocyte-derived dendritic cells pulsed overnight with autologous tumor lysate.

Time point given: after dendritic cell vaccination, including at tumor progression/relapse. The chain carries TRBV4-1 and TRBJ2-1; D is uncertain. Sequenced here: blood, sampled after dendritic cell vaccination. This clonotype was obtained from a human donor with glioblastoma. The CDR3 region has the DNA TGCGCCAGCAGCCAAGAAGAGACTTCCAATGAGCAGTTCTTC. Its translation is CASSQEETSNEQFF.